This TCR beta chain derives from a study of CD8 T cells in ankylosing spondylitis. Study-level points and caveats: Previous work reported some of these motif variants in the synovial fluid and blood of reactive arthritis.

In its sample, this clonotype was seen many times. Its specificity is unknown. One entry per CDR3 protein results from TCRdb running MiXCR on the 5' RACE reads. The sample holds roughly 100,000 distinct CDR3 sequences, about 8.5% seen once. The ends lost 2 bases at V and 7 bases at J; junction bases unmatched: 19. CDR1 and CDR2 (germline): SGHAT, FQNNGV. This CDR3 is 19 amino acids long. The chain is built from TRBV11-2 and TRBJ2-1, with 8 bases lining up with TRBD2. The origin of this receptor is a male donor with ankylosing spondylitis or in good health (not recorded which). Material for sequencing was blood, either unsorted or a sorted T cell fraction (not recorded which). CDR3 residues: CASSLRASASGPNYNEQFF. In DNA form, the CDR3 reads TGTGCCAGCAGCTTAAGGGCCTCGGCTAGCGGGCCGAACTATAATGAGCAGTTCTTC. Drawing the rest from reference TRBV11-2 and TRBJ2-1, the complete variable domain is EAGVAQSPRYKIIEKRQSVAFWCNPISGHATLYWYQQILGQGPKLLIQFQNNGVVDDSQLPKDRFSAERLKGVDSTLKIQPAKLEDSAVYLCASSLRASASGPNYNEQFFGPGTRLTVL.